This T cell receptor beta chain was sequenced during a study of blood T cell repertoires in COVID-19. In the study overall: COVID-19 samples from acute and convalescent phases originated in the United States, Italy and Spain. Sample material is recorded as cDNA or gDNA derived from T cells, B-cell-depleted T cells, or PBMCs.

The germline V gene has CDR1 SGHRS and CDR2 YFSETQ. V was trimmed by 4 bases and J by 4 bases, leaving 14 bases between them. The length of the CDR3 is 14 residues. Sequencing used immunoSEQ multiplex PCR; TCRdb keeps in-frame clones, though not all of them. The table shows about 370,000 clones, with about 89% occurring only once. Sequenced input: peripheral blood. This sequence joins TRBV5-1 and TRBJ1-1; D unresolved. This clonotype originated in a woman aged 25-40 years with COVID-19, enrolled during active disease. CDR3 protein: CASSERREGTEAFF. CDR3 bases: TGCGCCAGCAGCGAGCGCCGTGAAGGCACTGAAGCTTTCTTT.